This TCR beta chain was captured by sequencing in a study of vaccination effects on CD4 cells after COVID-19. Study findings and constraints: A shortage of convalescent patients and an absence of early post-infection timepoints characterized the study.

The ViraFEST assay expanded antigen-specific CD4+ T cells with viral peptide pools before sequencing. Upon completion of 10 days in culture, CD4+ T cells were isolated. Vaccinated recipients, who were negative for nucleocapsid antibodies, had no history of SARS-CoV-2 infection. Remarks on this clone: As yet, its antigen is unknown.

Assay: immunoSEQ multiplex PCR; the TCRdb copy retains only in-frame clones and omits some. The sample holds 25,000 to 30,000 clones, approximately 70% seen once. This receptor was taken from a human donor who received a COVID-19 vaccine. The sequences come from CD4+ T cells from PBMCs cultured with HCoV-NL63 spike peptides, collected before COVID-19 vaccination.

DNA for the CDR3: TGCAGTGCTAGTGACCTTGGGGCCGGTAGCAATCAGCCCCAGCATTTT. Protein product: CSASDLGAGSNQPQHF. The rearrangement joins TRBV20-1 to TRBJ1-5; D might be TRBD1 (5 bases). Between the trimmed V and J ends, which lost 3 bases and 0 bases, there was a span of 15 bases. The CDR3 spans 16 residues. Looked up from germline, CDR1 is DFQATT and CDR2 is SNEGSKA (reference sequence).